The next 32 T cell receptor beta chains were all read from a single sample in a study of blood T cells in healthy people across ages. PCR was performed a second time for about 7 to 11 cycles using a sample-barcoded 5' primer and a J-beta primer mix. TCRdb independently ran MiXCR on the 5' RACE reads; one entry per CDR3 protein. The top ten clones hold 15% to 20% of a sample with around 800,000 distinct CDR3 sequences, about 42% of them seen once. The sequenced sample consisted of blood. Receptors were obtained from a man at least 80 years old in good health.

V is TRBV7-9 and J is TRBJ2-3; 11 bases are a match to TRBD1. CDR1 is SEHNR, CDR2 FQNEAQ, per germline (reference sequence). V was pared by 5 bases and J by 3 bases, with 4 bases of the junction left unmatched. The CDR3 loop spans 15 amino acids. The CDR3 region is CASSRGQGATDTQYF. The CDR3 DNA reads as TGTGCCAGCAGCAGAGGACAGGGGGCAACAGATACGCAGTATTTT.

This chain links TRBV7-9 with TRBJ2-1; 10 nucleotides line up with TRBD2. After removal of 9 bases from V and 10 bases from J, the junction contained 9 bases not matched to a gene. The CDR3 loop spans 13 amino acids. Germline CDR1 reads SEHNR; CDR2 reads FQNEAQ (reference sequence). The CDR3 DNA reads TGTGCCAGACAAGCGGGAGGGCCGGGGGAGCAGTTCTTC. This sequence encodes CARQAGGPGEQFF.

The CDR3 sequence is CASSTLPGLAGRNEQFF. CDR3 nucleotides: TGCGCCAGCAGCACTCTACCGGGACTAGCGGGACGAAATGAGCAGTTCTTC. The chain has TRBV5-1 and TRBJ2-1; 13 bases line up with TRBD2. Trimming at V came to 4 bases and at J to 7 bases, leaving 11 bases not matched to a gene. The CDR3 consists of 17 residues. Germline V gene lookup returns CDR1 SGHRS and CDR2 YFSETQ.

The chain recombines TRBV11-3 with TRBJ2-7, with 9 nucleotides matching TRBD1. V lost 5 bases, J lost 4 bases, and 12 bases stayed unmatched. CDR1 is SGHNT, CDR2 YENEEA, per germline. The CDR3 loop spans 16 amino acids. CDR3 nucleotides: TGTGCCAGCAGCCATACCCGGGGACAGGGAATTTACGAGCAGTACTTC. It translates to CASSHTRGQGIYEQYF. Supplemented by reference TRBV11-3 and TRBJ2-7, the full variable domain reads EAGVVQSPRYKIIEKKQPVAFWCNPISGHNTLYWYLQNLGQGPELLIRYENEEAVDDSQLPKDRFSAERLKGVDSTLKIQPAELGDSAVYLCASSHTRGQGIYEQYFGPGTRLTVT.

This clonotype turned up a few times. A read error may be the cause here, since a much bigger clone is one base away. The gene calls are TRBV29-1 and TRBJ2-1, with 7 bases that match TRBD2. The better agreement between TRBJ2-7 and the DNA end casts doubt on the J call. The CDR3 runs to 14 residues. Germline V CDR1 and CDR2: SQVTM, ANQGSEA. CDR3 protein: CSVKASGSYNEQYF. Here the CDR3 DNA reads TGCAGCGTTAAAGCTAGCGGCTCCTACAATGAGCAGTACTTC.

V gene TRBV11-3 combines with J gene TRBJ1-1; 7 positions agree with TRBD1. The trim removed 5 bases at V and 5 bases at J, leaving 11 bases unmatched. This CDR3 contains 15 residues. Germline CDR1 is SGHNT and CDR2 is YENEEA. CDR3 coding DNA: TGTGCCAGCAGCCTGCAGACAGGGATTATAACTGAAGCTTTCTTT. It is translated as CASSLQTGIITEAFF.

This clonotype appeared a few times. The V call is TRBV7-6, the J call TRBJ2-7; possibly TRBD2 for D (6 bases). V gave up 5 bases and J gave up 6 bases, with 14 bases separating them. The CDR3 length is 13 residues. From germline, CDR1 is SGHVS and CDR2 FNYEAQ. This CDR3 is CASSISGPGEQYF. The CDR3 coding sequence is TGTGCCAGCAGCATTAGCGGCCCCGGCGAGCAGTACTTC.

The gene calls are TRBV20-1 and TRBJ2-5; 11 bases agree with TRBD2. CDR1 and CDR2 from the germline V gene are DFQATT and SNEGSKA (reference sequence). V was pared by 3 bases and J by 5 bases, with 11 bases of the junction left unmatched. CDR3 length equals 16 residues. The CDR3 is CSASHTLAGVGETQYF. The DNA for the CDR3 is TGCAGTGCTAGCCATACACTAGCGGGGGTCGGGGAGACCCAGTACTTC.

Only a few counts were recorded for this clonotype. The chain combines TRBV6-1 with TRBJ2-1, with D perhaps given as TRBD1 or TRBD2 (5 bases each). The CDR3 sequence is 14 residues long. The V gene's germline CDR1 is MNHNS and CDR2 SASEGT. The V gene lost 5 bases and the J gene lost 6 bases, with 14 bases spanning the gap. The CDR3 spells CASSLPGGINEQFF. CDR3 DNA sequence: TGTGCCAGCAGTCTCCCTGGGGGTATCAATGAGCAGTTCTTC.

This clonotype turned up a few times. The V call is TRBV28, the J call TRBJ2-5; TRBD2 agrees at 12 bases. V dropped 1 base and J dropped 1; count of bases not matched to a gene: 4. This CDR3 spans 17 amino acids. Germline V gene sequence: CDR1 MDHEN, CDR2 SYDVKM. CDR3 sequence reads: CASSLSLAGGIQETQYF. The CDR3 region has the DNA TGTGCCAGCAGTTTATCCCTAGCGGGAGGGATCCAAGAGACCCAGTACTTC. Full variable domain (outside the CDR3, taken from reference TRBV28 and TRBJ2-5): DVKVTQSSRYLVKRTGEKVFLECVQDMDHENMFWYRQDPGLGLRLIYFSYDVKMKEKGDIPEGYSVSREKKERFSLILESASTNQTSMYLCASSLSLAGGIQETQYFGPGTRLLVL.

The chain has TRBV11-2 and TRBJ2-5, with D hard to call. The CDR3 is 13 residues long. The germline V gene encodes CDR1 SGHAT and CDR2 FQNNGV. V was trimmed by 2 bases and J by 3 bases, leaving 7 bases between them. CDR3 coding DNA: TGTGCCAGCAGCTTATTTGCCAAAGAGACCCAGTACTTC. This codes for CASSLFAKETQYF.

The rearrangement joins TRBV9 to TRBJ2-1, with unresolved D. The length of the CDR3 is 13 residues. Germline-derived CDR1 and CDR2 are SGDLS and YYNGEE. Trimming cost V 0 bases and J 10 bases, with 11 bases left between them. The DNA for the CDR3 is TGTGCCAGCAGCGTAGGCGGTGGGGTGGAGCAGTTCTTC. It specifies CASSVGGGVEQFF. The full variable domain, completed using reference TRBV9 and TRBJ2-1, is DSGVTQTPKHLITATGQRVTLRCSPRSGDLSVYWYQQSLDQGLQFLIQYYNGEERAKGNILERFSAQQFPDLHSELNLSSLELGDSALYFCASSVGGGVEQFFGPGTRLTVL.

This clonotype came up a few times. The genes are TRBV10-3 and TRBJ1-2, with D possibly being TRBD1 (5 bases). The ends were cut back, 4 bases at V and 6 bases at J, with 15 bases in the middle. In germline, CDR1 is ENHRY, CDR2 SYGVKD. CDR3 length equals 14 residues. CDR3 nucleotides: TGTGCCATCAGTGGTTGGCAGGGTCATCATGGCTACACCTTC. Its translation: CAISGWQGHHGYTF.

The rearrangement joins TRBV6-5 to TRBJ2-1; 10 bases are a match to TRBD2. Trimming took 6 bases from V and 5 from J; bases not matched to a gene: 7. Germline CDR1 is MNHEY and CDR2 is SVGAGI. This CDR3 spans 15 amino acids. The CDR3 DNA reads TGTGCCAGCAGACCCACTAGCGGGAAAAACAATGAGCAGTTCTTC. This sequence encodes CASRPTSGKNNEQFF.

This clonotype was recorded a few times. V and J are TRBV12-3 or TRBV12-4 and TRBJ2-7, with D maybe TRBD2 (6 bases). CDR3 size: 14 residues. V was cut by 6 bases and J by 4 bases, with 16 bases left in between. CDR3 coding DNA: TGTGCCAGCAGCCTCGGAATGGGGAGGTACGAGCAGTACTTC. Translated: CASSLGMGRYEQYF.

This clonotype has a handful of counts. J is TRBJ2-5 and V is TRBV2; D unresolved. Trimming cost V 4 bases and J 2 bases, with 8 bases left between them. CDR1 and CDR2 (germline): SNHLY, FYNNEI. The CDR3 totals 13 residues. The CDR3 DNA follows: TGTGCCAGCAGTGGGCAGGTACAAGAGACCCAGTACTTC. Translation: CASSGQVQETQYF.

V usage is TRBV20-1 and J usage is TRBJ2-1; 11 bases match TRBD1. This CDR3 comprises 17 residues. CDR1 and CDR2 from the germline V gene are DFQATT and SNEGSKA (reference sequence). V shed 1 base and J 6 bases; nucleotides not matched to a gene: 11. The CDR3 spells CSARAWGTGGLLNEQFF. The CDR3 nucleotides are TGCAGTGCTAGAGCCTGGGGGACAGGGGGGTTACTCAATGAGCAGTTCTTC.

The V gene is TRBV28, the J gene TRBJ1-5; unclear D gene. Germline V gene data show CDR1 as MDHEN and CDR2 as SYDVKM. The V end lost 1 base, the J end lost 4 bases, and 14 bases lay between the germline ends. This CDR3 has 16 amino acids. The CDR3 DNA reads as TGTGCCAGCAGTTTATCCTCAGTGGCTGCAAATCAGCCCCAGCATTTT. Translation gives CASSLSSVAANQPQHF.

A word on this clonotype: A read error may be the cause here, since a much bigger clone is one base away. The J gene is TRBJ2-1, the V gene TRBV24-1, with TRBD1 as a possible D gene (6 bases). The tail of the sequence fits TRBJ2-7 better, so the J call may be wrong. The CDR3 runs 15 residues. CDR1 KGHDR and CDR2 SFDVKD come from the germline V gene. The CDR3 bases are TGTGCCACCAGTGATGCAGGGGTACCCTACAATGAGCAGTACTTC. Its translation: CATSDAGVPYNEQYF.

The V and J genes are TRBV5-1 and TRBJ2-1; D gene uncertain. CDR1 is SGHRS and CDR2 is YFSETQ in the germline V gene. Trimming left V 1 base short and J 5 bases short, with 10 bases between. The CDR3 contains 14 residues. This CDR3 is CASSLIEPNNEQFF. The CDR3 DNA is TGCGCCAGCAGCTTGATCGAGCCGAACAATGAGCAGTTCTTC.

In the case of this clonotype: A much larger clonotype is one base distant, so this may be a read error. CDR3 region: CASSNGGRRYNEQFF. In DNA, the CDR3 is TGTGCCAGCAGTAATGGCGGGAGACGCTACAATGAGCAGTTCTTC. The chain has TRBV2 and TRBJ2-1; 7 nucleotides line up with TRBD2. J gave up 3 bases and V 5 bases, and 7 bases lay outside the gene matches. The CDR3 totals 15 residues. Germline-derived CDR1 and CDR2 are SNHLY and FYNNEI.

This clonotype showed up just once. The CDR3 here is CASRREETEAFF. The CDR3 bases are TGTGCCAGCAGACGAGAGGAGACTGAAGCTTTCTTT. V gene TRBV7-9 combines with J gene TRBJ1-1; D is unclear. Trimming shortened V by 6 bases and J by 5 bases, and 10 bases separated the two germline ends. The CDR3 has 12 amino acids. Germline V lookup: CDR1 SEHNR, CDR2 FQNEAQ (reference sequence).

The CDR3 DNA reads TGCAGCGTTTTGACAGGAAACTATGGCTACACCTTC. As protein: CSVLTGNYGYTF. The chain uses TRBV29-1 and TRBJ1-2, with D possibly TRBD1 on 6 matching bases. Germline assignment: CDR1 SQVTM and CDR2 ANQGSEA. Trimming left V 5 bases short and J 2 bases short, with 9 bases between. CDR3 size: 12 residues.

At least ten counts were recorded for this clonotype. V and J are TRBV29-1 and TRBJ2-5; D might be TRBD2 (7 bases). The CDR3 consists of 13 residues. V lost 4 bases and J 0 bases, leaving 9 bases between the germline ends. Germline V gives CDR1 SQVTM, CDR2 ANQGSEA. The CDR3 DNA sequence: TGCAGCGTTGGGGGGGGCTACCAAGAGACCCAGTACTTC. Its protein is CSVGGGYQETQYF.

Worth noting for this clonotype: A read error may be the cause here, since a much bigger clone is one base away. The chain has TRBV29-1 and TRBJ1-2; perhaps TRBD1 as D (5 bases). The V end lost 0 bases, the J end lost 8 bases, and 10 bases lay between the germline ends. CDR3 size: 12 residues. Per the germline V gene, CDR1 is SQVTM and CDR2 is ANQGSEA. The CDR3 region is CSVEDVGHGYTF. CDR3 nucleotide sequence: TGCAGCGTTGAAGATGTGGGGCACGGCTACACCTTC.

This clonotype was detected many times. CDR3 coding DNA: TGTGCCAGCAGATATTCCGTTACTGAAGCTTTCTTT. This codes for CASRYSVTEAFF. This chain connects TRBV12-3 or TRBV12-4 to TRBJ1-1; D call uncertain. V lost 6 bases and J lost 5, with 10 bases in between. This CDR3 is 12 amino acids long.

The chain uses TRBV12-3 or TRBV12-4 and TRBJ1-5; D is ambiguous. The CDR3 is 11 residues long. V was clipped by 5 bases and J by 11 bases, with 10 bases between them. CDR3 sequence (DNA): TGTGCCAGCAGTGCGAGTTATTCCCAGCATTTT. Translation gives CASSASYSQHF.

V and J are TRBV30 and TRBJ2-5; 7 bases fit TRBD1. The germline gives CDR1 GTSNPN, CDR2 SVGIG (reference sequence). The CDR3 length is 12 residues. V lost 3 bases and J lost 4; bases outside the gene matches: 2. CDR3 residues: CAWRNRGETQYF. In DNA form, the CDR3 reads TGTGCCTGGAGAAACAGGGGAGAGACCCAGTACTTC.

The chain is built from TRBV6-2 or TRBV6-3 and TRBJ1-1, with D possibly being TRBD1 (6 bases). The V gene lost 7 bases and the J gene lost 9 bases, with 18 bases spanning the gap. The CDR3 extends over 13 amino acids. The germline CDR1 and CDR2 sequences are MNHEY and SVGEGT. CDR3 region: CASNVQGSTKAFF. CDR3 nucleotide sequence: TGTGCCAGCAACGTACAGGGCTCGACTAAAGCTTTCTTT.

This clonotype was counted a few times. The chain uses TRBV20-1 and TRBJ2-7, with 9 bases that match TRBD2. The CDR3 runs to 15 residues. The ends lost 0 bases at V and 6 bases at J; junction bases unmatched: 9. Germline V gene lookup returns CDR1 DFQATT and CDR2 SNEGSKA (reference sequence). The CDR3: CSARDLSSGNVEQYF. The CDR3 DNA reads TGCAGTGCTAGAGATCTTTCTAGCGGGAACGTCGAGCAGTACTTC.

CDR3 sequence: CSVRLAGTDTQYF. CDR3 nucleotide sequence: TGCAGCGTTCGGCTAGCGGGCACAGATACGCAGTATTTT. The gene calls are TRBV29-1 and TRBJ2-3, with 7 bases identical to TRBD2. This CDR3 has 13 residues. V trimming: 5 bases; J trimming: 1 base; junction bases outside the gene matches: 3. Per the germline V gene, CDR1 is SQVTM and CDR2 is ANQGSEA.

This chain uses TRBV12-3 or TRBV12-4 with TRBJ2-5; D is unresolved. The end of the DNA aligns better with TRBJ2-7, so the J call may be wrong. This CDR3 contains 13 residues. The CDR3 DNA follows: TGTGCCAGCACCTTTGGACGGATGTACGAGCAGTACTTC. Amino acids: CASTFGRMYEQYF.